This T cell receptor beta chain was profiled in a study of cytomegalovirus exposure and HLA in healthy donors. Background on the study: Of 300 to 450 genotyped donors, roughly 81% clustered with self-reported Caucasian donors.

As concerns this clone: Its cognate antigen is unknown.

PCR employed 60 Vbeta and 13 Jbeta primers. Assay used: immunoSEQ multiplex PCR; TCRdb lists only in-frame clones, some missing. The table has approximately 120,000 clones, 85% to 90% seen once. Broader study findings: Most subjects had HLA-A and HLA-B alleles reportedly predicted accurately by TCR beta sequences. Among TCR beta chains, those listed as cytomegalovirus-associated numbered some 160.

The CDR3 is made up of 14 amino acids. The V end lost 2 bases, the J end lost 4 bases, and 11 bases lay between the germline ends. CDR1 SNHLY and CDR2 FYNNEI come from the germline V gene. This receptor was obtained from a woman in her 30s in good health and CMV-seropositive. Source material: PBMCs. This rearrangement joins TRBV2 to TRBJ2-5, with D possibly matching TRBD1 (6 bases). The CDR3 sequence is CASSEQGKGETQYF. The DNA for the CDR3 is TGTGCCAGCAGTGAACAGGGGAAAGGAGAGACCCAGTACTTC.